The clone carrying this TCR beta chain was counted only a few times. Libraries were prepared by immunoSEQ multiplex PCR; TCRdb keeps only in-frame clonotypes and omits some of them. The sample has about 54,000 clones; 95% to 97% are singletons. This specimen belongs to a study of control samples from healthy donors and cancer patients. This receptor was taken from a woman under 40 in good health. The specimen was blood.

The CDR3 region has the DNA TGTGCCAGCAGCCAAGATGTATCTGAGAGGGACAGCCAAGAGACCCAGTACTTC. Translated, it gives CASSQDVSERDSQETQYF. The genes are TRBV3-1 (or the pseudogene TRBV3-2) and TRBJ2-5; 7 bases are a match to TRBD1. The junction had 11 bases not matched to a gene; V was cut back by 0 bases and J by 1 base. Germline CDR1 reads LGHDT; CDR2 reads YNNKEL (reference sequence). The CDR3 contains 18 residues.